The present entry profiles one T cell receptor beta chain with its context. The target antigen is unknown. The record originates from a study of T cell responses to AZD1222 COVID-19 vaccine. Study details: Pooling covered second doses at about 4 or about 12 weeks.

V lost 6 bases and J lost 2; bases outside the gene matches: 6. CDR1 and CDR2 from the germline V gene are MGHDK and SYGVNS. The CDR3 is made up of 15 amino acids. Findings and limits, study-wide: Among AZD1222 vaccinees, only six or seven were seropositive at baseline. It should be noted that donors were predominantly white British and more often female, and clonal diversity was possibly underestimated. All repertoire sampling was performed exclusively after the peak T cell response.

The data were produced by immunoSEQ multiplex PCR, yet TCRdb's version contains in-frame clones alone and is incomplete. This sample has 85,000 to 130,000 clones, with 89% found just once. The clonotype comes from an adult in good health. The specimen was peripheral blood, collected on day 0 of AZD1222 vaccination. The V call is TRBV25-1, the J call TRBJ2-7, with 11 bases aligning to TRBD2. Here the CDR3 reads CASSIAGGPTYEQYF. CDR3 DNA: TGTGCCAGCAGCATAGCGGGGGGGCCGACCTACGAGCAGTACTTC.